What follows are 23 T cell receptor beta chains derived from one specimen sequenced in a study of cytomegalovirus exposure and HLA in healthy donors. Vbeta (60) and Jbeta (13) primers were used in the PCR. This table comes from immunoSEQ multiplex PCR, and its TCRdb copy is limited to in-frame clones, with some not included. The sample shows around 150,000 clones, about 63% of them seen only once. The sequenced sample was PBMCs. The receptors come from a woman between 40 and 50 years old in good health and CMV-seropositive.

The table lists this clone with many counts. V is TRBV5-6 and J is TRBJ1-1; D call uncertain. The V end was cut by 6 bases, the J end by 4 bases, with 13 bases between. The CDR3 contains 13 residues. The germline gives CDR1 SGHDT, CDR2 YYEEEE. The CDR3 sequence is CASTVSSFTEAFF. The CDR3 DNA is TGTGCCAGCACCGTGTCCTCTTTCACTGAAGCTTTCTTT.

This clone was seen more than once but under ten times. V and J are TRBV13 and TRBJ2-7; D unresolved. The CDR3 contains 13 residues. Per germline, CDR1 PRHDT and CDR2 FYEKMQ (reference sequence). Trimming took 4 bases from V and 1 from J, leaving 8 bases between them. Written as DNA, the CDR3 is TGTGCCAGCAGCTCCCTACGATCCTACGAGCAGTACTTC. This encodes CASSSLRSYEQYF. Full variable domain (missing parts from reference TRBV13 and TRBJ2-7): AAGVIQSPRHLIKEKRETATLKCYPIPRHDTVYWYQQGPGQDPQFLISFYEKMQSDKGSIPDRFSAQQFSDYHSELNMSSLELGDSALYFCASSSLRSYEQYFGPGTRLTVT.

The V call is TRBV6-6, the J call TRBJ2-1, with 9 bases fitting TRBD1. CDR1 is MNHNY, CDR2 SVGAGI, per germline (reference sequence). Trimming at V came to 10 bases and at J to 3 bases, leaving 13 bases not matched to a gene. The CDR3 has 16 amino acids. CDR3 bases: TGTGCCATCAGAGCACAGGGGGCGCGTGACTACAATGAGCAGTTCTTC. Translation: CAIRAQGARDYNEQFF.

The genes are TRBV6-6 and TRBJ2-7, with 11 nucleotides matching TRBD2. This CDR3 comprises 14 residues. Losses at the gene ends were 8 bases for V and 1 base for J; bases not matched to a gene: 4. Germline assignment: CDR1 MNHNY and CDR2 SVGAGI (reference sequence). CDR3 sequence (DNA): TGTGCCAGCTCAACTAGCGGGAGTTCCTACGAGCAGTACTTC. Translating it yields CASSTSGSSYEQYF.

The chain has TRBV5-1 and TRBJ1-1, with D possibly TRBD1 on 5 matching bases. V lost 0 bases to trimming and J lost 3 bases, with 9 bases between them. Germline values: CDR1 SGHRS, CDR2 YFSETQ. This CDR3 contains 14 residues. As DNA, the CDR3 is TGCGCCAGCAGCTTGGGGGGCGAAGACACTGAAGCTTTCTTT. It translates to CASSLGGEDTEAFF. Complete variable domain (other parts from reference TRBV5-1 and TRBJ1-1): KAGVTQTPRYLIKTRGQQVTLSCSPISGHRSVSWYQQTPGQGLQFLFEYFSETQRNKGNFPGRFSGRQFSNSRSEMNVSTLELGDSALYLCASSLGGEDTEAFFGQGTRLTVV.

The V and J genes are TRBV28 and TRBJ2-7; D might be TRBD1 (6 bases). Germline values: CDR1 MDHEN, CDR2 SYDVKM. This CDR3 has 12 amino acids. V gave up 7 bases and J gave up 6 bases, with 13 bases separating them. The CDR3 here is CASNIGQSEQYF. The CDR3 DNA reads as TGTGCCAGCAACATCGGACAGAGCGAGCAGTACTTC.

This chain links TRBV9 with TRBJ1-2; 11 positions agree with TRBD1. This CDR3 has 17 amino acids. V lost 3 bases to trimming and J lost 5 bases; unmatched junction nucleotides: 12. Germline CDR1 reads SGDLS; CDR2 reads YYNGEE. CDR3 sequence: CASSANYGGQGEYGYTF. CDR3 in DNA: TGTGCCAGCAGCGCGAACTACGGGGGACAGGGGGAATATGGCTACACCTTC.

In its sample, this clone was seen a few times. The V gene is TRBV2, the J gene TRBJ2-7, with 8 bases aligning to TRBD1. The CDR3 sequence is 17 residues long. Germline-derived CDR1 and CDR2 are SNHLY and FYNNEI. With V trimmed by 3 bases and J by 3 bases, 13 bases remained unmatched. CDR3 residues: CASSDKTSGGANYEQYF. CDR3 DNA sequence: TGTGCCAGCAGTGACAAAACATCAGGGGGCGCGAACTACGAGCAGTACTTC. The variable domain in full, with the rest retrieved from reference TRBV2 and TRBJ2-7, is EPEVTQTPSHQVTQMGQEVILRCVPISNHLYFYWYRQILGQKVEFLVSFYNNEISEKSEIFDDQFSVERPDGSNFTLKIRSTKLEDSAMYFCASSDKTSGGANYEQYFGPGTRLTVT.

The chain is built from TRBV4-2 and TRBJ2-7; the match to TRBD1 covers 7 bases. Trimming at V came to 3 bases and at J to 7 bases, leaving 9 bases not matched to a gene. The CDR3 is made up of 14 amino acids. Germline V gene lookup returns CDR1 LGHNA and CDR2 YNFKEQ. The CDR3 here is CASSHPGTDWEQYF. In DNA form, the CDR3 reads TGTGCCAGCAGCCATCCCGGGACAGACTGGGAGCAGTACTTC.

The V call is TRBV6-1, the J call TRBJ2-1; D ambiguous. V dropped 0 bases and J dropped 9 bases, with 6 bases sitting between them. The CDR3 is made up of 12 amino acids. Germline CDR1 MNHNS, CDR2 SASEGT. CDR3: CASSEAPGEQFF. In DNA, the CDR3 is TGTGCCAGCAGTGAAGCCCCGGGTGAGCAGTTCTTC.

The rearrangement links TRBV27 to TRBJ2-3, with 10 bases matching TRBD2. The CDR3 totals 16 residues. The trim removed 5 bases at V and 4 bases at J, leaving 9 bases unmatched. Looked up from germline, CDR1 is MNHEY and CDR2 is SMNVEV (reference sequence). In DNA, the CDR3 is TGTGCCAGCAGTGTCTCTAGCGGGAGTTCTGCAGATACGCAGTATTTT. It yields the protein CASSVSSGSSADTQYF.

CDR3 nucleotide sequence: TGCAGTGCCGAGATGTTTCCGACCCAGTACTTC. Residues: CSAEMFPTQYF. The V gene is TRBV20-1, the J gene TRBJ2-5, with D unclear. The CDR3 is 11 residues long. Germline lookup yields CDR1 DFQATT and CDR2 SNEGSKA (reference sequence). V was pared by 6 bases and J by 7 bases, with 12 bases between.

This clone was seen only once. An end of the junction does not agree with germline; a read error may underlie this. This chain links TRBV7-9 with TRBJ1-2; TRBD1 might be the D (6 bases). The CDR3 is made up of 12 amino acids. From germline, CDR1 is SEHNR and CDR2 FQNEAQ (reference sequence). CDR3 residues: CSSSSGVSGYTF. CDR3 DNA: TGTTCCAGCAGCTCAGGGGTGTCTGGCTACACCTTC.

With respect to this clone: The sample contains more than one DNA sequence encoding this CDR3. The gene calls are TRBV7-2 and TRBJ2-3, with 7 positions matching TRBD2. This CDR3 region has 13 residues. Looked up from germline, CDR1 is SGHTA and CDR2 is FQGNSA. After removal of 5 bases from V and 3 bases from J, the junction contained 2 bases not matched to a gene. The CDR3 loop reads CASSRDYTDTQYF. For the CDR3, the DNA is TGTGCCAGCAGCCGGGACTATACAGATACGCAGTATTTT.

V usage is TRBV7-8 and J usage is TRBJ1-2; 7 bases are a match to TRBD1. CDR1 is SGHVS, CDR2 FQNEAQ, per germline. Trimming cost V 5 bases and J 4 bases; bases outside gene matches: 13. This CDR3 is built from 16 residues. CDR3 nucleotide sequence: TGTGCCAGCAGCAATCAAGGACAGGCGGAGGGCTATGGCTACACCTTC. Its translation is CASSNQGQAEGYGYTF. Full variable domain (missing parts from reference TRBV7-8 and TRBJ1-2): GAGVSQSPRYKVAKRGQDVALRCDPISGHVSLFWYQQALGQGPEFLTYFQNEAQLDKSGLPSDRFFAERPEGSVSTLKIQRTQQEDSAVYLCASSNQGQAEGYGYTFGSGTRLTVV.

This clone was seen a handful of times. The J gene is TRBJ2-1, the V gene TRBV7-3; D unresolved. In germline, CDR1 is SGHTA, CDR2 FQGTGA. Trimming stripped 5 bases from V and 3 bases from J, with 11 bases between. The length of the CDR3 is 14 residues. CDR3 DNA: TGTGCCAGCAGCCCCGATAACAGCTACAATGAGCAGTTCTTC. This sequence encodes CASSPDNSYNEQFF.

As DNA, the CDR3 is TGTGCCACCAGCAGGCTTCCCAGGCTAGCGGGAGACGAGCAGTACTTC. It yields the protein CATSRLPRLAGDEQYF. The genes are TRBV15 and TRBJ2-5, with TRBD2 matching over 10 bases. The J call may be wrong; the DNA end is better matched by TRBJ2-7. The germline CDR1 and CDR2 sequences are LNHNV and YYDKDF (reference sequence). This CDR3 contains 16 residues.

V gene TRBV6-1 combines with J gene TRBJ2-7, with 7 bases aligning to TRBD1. The CDR3 runs to 14 residues. CDR1 MNHNS and CDR2 SASEGT come from the germline V gene. Trimming at V came to 1 base and at J to 4 bases, leaving 4 bases not matched to a gene. The CDR3 loop reads CASSEDRGPYEQYF. In nucleotides, the CDR3 is TGTGCCAGCAGTGAAGACAGGGGACCGTACGAGCAGTACTTC.

The chain combines TRBV6-5 with TRBJ1-5, with D uncertain. Germline CDR1 reads MNHEY; CDR2 reads SVGAGI. The CDR3 sequence is 14 residues long. Trimming left V 1 base short and J 7 bases short, with 11 bases between. CDR3 in DNA: TGTGCCAGCAGTTACTTGGCAGGCCAGCAGCCCCAGCATTTT. The encoded protein is CASSYLAGQQPQHF.

The chain is built from TRBV28 and TRBJ2-5, with 7 bases identical to TRBD2. Germline lookup yields CDR1 MDHEN and CDR2 SYDVKM. The CDR3 runs 14 residues. V lost 6 bases to trimming and J lost 3 bases; unmatched junction nucleotides: 7. The CDR3 reads CASSPRTREETQYF. CDR3 coding DNA: TGTGCCAGCAGCCCCCGGACTAGGGAAGAGACCCAGTACTTC.

This rearrangement joins TRBV7-2 to TRBJ2-5, with 8 bases matching TRBD2. CDR1 SGHTA and CDR2 FQGNSA come from the germline V gene. This CDR3 region has 15 residues. The ends lost 4 bases at V and 4 bases at J; junction bases unmatched: 8. CDR3 coding DNA: TGTGCCAGCAGCTCACGGGGGGGCCTAGTAGAGACCCAGTACTTC. Its translation: CASSSRGGLVETQYF.

The CDR3 spells CASSPRLSEAFF. For the CDR3, the DNA is TGTGCCAGCAGTCCCCGACTGTCGGAAGCTTTCTTT. The V and J genes are TRBV6-5 and TRBJ1-1; D is unclear. Germline loops: CDR1 MNHEY, CDR2 SVGAGI. Trimming took off 5 bases at V and 8 bases at J, with 12 bases between the two ends. The CDR3 loop spans 12 amino acids.

About this clone itself: The same CDR3 also results from other DNA sequences found in this sample. The J gene is TRBJ1-3, the V gene TRBV15; 7 bases line up with TRBD1. The CDR3 has 17 amino acids. V dropped 5 bases and J dropped 0; count of bases not matched to a gene: 10. The germline gives CDR1 LNHNV, CDR2 YYDKDF (reference sequence). CDR3 nucleotides: TGTGCCACCAGCCTTCCCGGACAGGCCCACTCTGGAAACACCATATATTTT. This translates into CATSLPGQAHSGNTIYF.